This passage covers 8 T cell receptor beta chains from one sample sequenced in a study of blood T cell repertoires in COVID-19. Libraries were prepared by immunoSEQ multiplex PCR; TCRdb keeps only in-frame clonotypes and omits some of them. This table has around 61,000 clones, 85% to 90% appearing once. The source material was peripheral blood. The receptors shown here come from a man aged 55 to 70 with acute or convalescent COVID-19.

This chain links TRBV29-1 with TRBJ2-6, with D perhaps TRBD1 (5 bases). V gave up 6 bases and J gave up 4 bases, with 16 bases separating them. The CDR3 totals 15 residues. In germline, CDR1 is SQVTM, CDR2 ANQGSEA. The DNA of the CDR3 is TGCAGCGTCTCCCCTCAGGGCTTGGGGGCCAACGTCCTGACTTTC. Amino acids: CSVSPQGLGANVLTF.

The chain couples TRBV4-1 to TRBJ1-6; D is uncertain. Trimming took 4 bases from V and 5 from J, leaving 15 bases between them. The CDR3 is 16 amino acids. Germline CDR1 MGHRA, CDR2 YSYEKL. The CDR3 DNA is TGCGCCAGCAGCCCCCGCTCGGGTGGAGATAATTCACCCCTCCACTTT. It is translated as CASSPRSGGDNSPLHF.

The chain is built from TRBV19 and TRBJ1-1; D remains unclear. This CDR3 region has 14 residues. Trimming shortened V by 1 base and J by 0 bases, and 6 bases separated the two germline ends. Germline V lookup: CDR1 LNHDA, CDR2 SQIVND (reference sequence). The CDR3 sequence: CASSIAGMNTEAFF. For the CDR3, the DNA is TGTGCCAGTAGTATAGCGGGGATGAACACTGAAGCTTTCTTT.

In its sample, this clone was seen a few times. CDR3 nucleotide sequence: TGTGCCAGCACCGAGGGGAGGCCGACCTACGAGCAGTACTTC. It codes for CASTEGRPTYEQYF. The chain employs TRBV2 and TRBJ2-7; TRBD2 is a possible D gene (6 bases). The CDR3 spans 14 residues. Per germline, CDR1 SNHLY and CDR2 FYNNEI. V was cut by 7 bases and J by 2 bases, with 15 bases left in between.

The V and J genes are TRBV6-5 and TRBJ1-5; no firm D call. The V end lost 6 bases, the J end lost 16 bases, and 22 bases lay between the germline ends. This CDR3 has 13 amino acids. CDR1 is MNHEY and CDR2 is SVGAGI in the germline V gene. In DNA, the CDR3 is TGTGCCAGCAGGGACGCCGCGGGTTTGCTTCAACATTTT. This encodes CASRDAAGLLQHF.

The sample holds one count of this clone. V gene TRBV7-9 combines with J gene TRBJ1-2, with 10 bases fitting TRBD1. Unmatched junction bases numbered 19, after V lost 9 bases and J lost 6 bases. The CDR3 sequence is 17 residues long. From germline, CDR1 is SEHNR and CDR2 FQNEAQ (reference sequence). CDR3 DNA: TGTGCCAGTCCGAATGCCGGGACAGGGGCGTCCCCCAATGGCTACACCTTC. This gives the protein CASPNAGTGASPNGYTF.

The chain joins TRBV4-1 to TRBJ2-3; D not resolved. The V end was cut by 4 bases, the J end by 0 bases, with 8 bases between. The CDR3 is 14 amino acids. Per the germline V gene, CDR1 is MGHRA and CDR2 is YSYEKL. The CDR3: CASSPYLSTDTQYF. The CDR3 bases are TGCGCCAGCAGCCCCTATCTTAGCACAGATACGCAGTATTTT.

J is TRBJ1-2 and V is TRBV5-4; a possible D gene is TRBD1 (5 bases). Trimming removed 4 bases at V and 8 bases at J, with 18 bases between. The germline V gene encodes CDR1 SGHNT and CDR2 YYREEE (reference sequence). The CDR3 contains 14 residues. CDR3 nucleotides: TGTGCCAGCAGCACCGGGACGGAGGGTAGAGGCTACACCTTC. This translates into CASSTGTEGRGYTF.